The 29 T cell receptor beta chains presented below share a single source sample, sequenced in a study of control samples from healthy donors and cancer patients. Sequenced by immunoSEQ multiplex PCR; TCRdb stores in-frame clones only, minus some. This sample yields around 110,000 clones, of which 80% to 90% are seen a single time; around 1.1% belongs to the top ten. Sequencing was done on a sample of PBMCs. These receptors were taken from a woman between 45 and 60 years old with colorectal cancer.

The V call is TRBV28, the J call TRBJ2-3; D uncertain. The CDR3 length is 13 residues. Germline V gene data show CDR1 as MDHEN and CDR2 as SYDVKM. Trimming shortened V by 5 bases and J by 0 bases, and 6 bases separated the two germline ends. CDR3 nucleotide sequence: TGTGCCAGCAGTAGTAGTAGCACAGATACGCAGTATTTT. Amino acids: CASSSSSTDTQYF.

The chain's CDR3 is CASSQANWDRPNTEAFF. The CDR3 DNA reads TGTGCCAGCAGCCAAGCTAACTGGGACAGGCCCAACACTGAAGCTTTCTTT. This chain uses TRBV3-1 (or the pseudogene TRBV3-2) with TRBJ1-1; 8 bases map to TRBD1. The CDR3 runs to 17 residues. Germline-derived CDR1 and CDR2 are LGHDT and YNNKEL (reference sequence). V lost 1 base and J lost 2; bases outside the gene matches: 9.

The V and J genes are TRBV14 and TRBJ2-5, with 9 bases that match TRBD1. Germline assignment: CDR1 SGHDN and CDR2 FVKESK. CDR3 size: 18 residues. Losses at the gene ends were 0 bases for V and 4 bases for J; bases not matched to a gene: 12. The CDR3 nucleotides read TGTGCCAGCAGCCAAGATCGCGCGAAGGGACAGGGAAGAGAGACCCAGTACTTC. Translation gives CASSQDRAKGQGRETQYF.

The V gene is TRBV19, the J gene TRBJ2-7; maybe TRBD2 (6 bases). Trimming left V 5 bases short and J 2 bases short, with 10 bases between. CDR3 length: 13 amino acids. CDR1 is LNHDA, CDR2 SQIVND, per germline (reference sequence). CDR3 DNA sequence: TGTGCCAGTAGTCCCGGGGGAACCTACGAGCAGTACTTC. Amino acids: CASSPGGTYEQYF. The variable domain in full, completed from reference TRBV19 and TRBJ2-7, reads DGGITQSPKYLFRKEGQNVTLSCEQNLNHDAMYWYRQDPGQGLRLIYYSQIVNDFQKGDIAEGYSVSREKKESFPLTVTSAQKNPTAFYLCASSPGGTYEQYFGPGTRLTVT.

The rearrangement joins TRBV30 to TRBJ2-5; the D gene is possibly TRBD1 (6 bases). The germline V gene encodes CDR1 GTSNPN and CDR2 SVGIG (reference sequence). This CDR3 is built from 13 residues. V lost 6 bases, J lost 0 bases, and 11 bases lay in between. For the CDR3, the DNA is TGTGCCTGCCTAGACAGGCACCAAGAGACCCAGTACTTC. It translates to CACLDRHQETQYF.

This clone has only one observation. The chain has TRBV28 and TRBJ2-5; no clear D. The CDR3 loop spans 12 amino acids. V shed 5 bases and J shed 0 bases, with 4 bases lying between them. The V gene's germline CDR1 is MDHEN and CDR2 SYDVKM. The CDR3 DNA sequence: TGTGCCAGCAGTACCGACCAAGAGACCCAGTACTTC. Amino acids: CASSTDQETQYF.

The CDR3 sequence is CASSEEARVVSEQYF. In nucleotides, the CDR3 is TGTGCCAGCAGTGAAGAGGCCAGGGTGGTGAGCGAGCAGTACTTC. This sequence joins TRBV2 and TRBJ2-7; D perhaps matches TRBD1 (5 bases). CDR1 and CDR2 (germline): SNHLY, FYNNEI. Trimming pared 1 base from V and 6 bases from J, leaving 16 bases between. The CDR3 is 15 residues long.

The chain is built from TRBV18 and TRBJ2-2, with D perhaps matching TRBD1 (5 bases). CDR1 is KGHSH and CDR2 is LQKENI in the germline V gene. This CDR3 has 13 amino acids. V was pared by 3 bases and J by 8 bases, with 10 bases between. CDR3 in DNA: TGTGCCAGCTCACCTGGGGCTGCAGGGGAGCTGTTTTTT. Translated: CASSPGAAGELFF.

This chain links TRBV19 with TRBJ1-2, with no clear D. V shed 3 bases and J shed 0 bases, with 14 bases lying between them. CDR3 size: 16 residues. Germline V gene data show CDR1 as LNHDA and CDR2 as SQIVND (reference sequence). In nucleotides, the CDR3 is TGTGCCAGTAGTATCAAGAGGGCAGATCCTAACTATGGCTACACCTTC. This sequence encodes CASSIKRADPNYGYTF. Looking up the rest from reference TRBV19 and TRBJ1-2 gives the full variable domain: DGGITQSPKYLFRKEGQNVTLSCEQNLNHDAMYWYRQDPGQGLRLIYYSQIVNDFQKGDIAEGYSVSREKKESFPLTVTSAQKNPTAFYLCASSIKRADPNYGYTFGSGTRLTVV.

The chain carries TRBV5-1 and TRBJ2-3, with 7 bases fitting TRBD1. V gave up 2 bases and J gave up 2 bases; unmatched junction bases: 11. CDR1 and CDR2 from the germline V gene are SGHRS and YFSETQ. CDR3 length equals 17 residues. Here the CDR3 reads CASSLRDSLLITDTQYF. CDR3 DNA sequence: TGCGCCAGCAGCTTAAGGGACAGCTTACTAATCACAGATACGCAGTATTTT.

CDR3 loop: CAWRQGTLGAFF. The CDR3 DNA sequence: TGTGCCTGGAGACAGGGGACACTGGGGGCTTTCTTT. The V and J genes are TRBV30 and TRBJ1-1, with 7 bases aligning to TRBD1. The CDR3 contains 12 residues. With V trimmed by 3 bases and J by 11 bases, 9 bases remained unmatched. The germline V gene encodes CDR1 GTSNPN and CDR2 SVGIG (reference sequence).

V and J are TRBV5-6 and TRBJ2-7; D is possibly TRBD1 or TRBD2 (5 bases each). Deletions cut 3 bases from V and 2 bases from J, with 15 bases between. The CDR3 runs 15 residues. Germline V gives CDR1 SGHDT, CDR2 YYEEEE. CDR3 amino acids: CASSYGTAITYEQYF. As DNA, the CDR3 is TGTGCCAGCAGCTATGGGACCGCTATCACCTACGAGCAGTACTTC.

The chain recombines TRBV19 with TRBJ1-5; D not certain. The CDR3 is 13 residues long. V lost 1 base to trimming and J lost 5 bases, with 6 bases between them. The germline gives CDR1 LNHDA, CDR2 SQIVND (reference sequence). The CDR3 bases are TGTGCCAGTAGTATAGCGGCAGATCAGCCCCAGCATTTT. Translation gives CASSIAADQPQHF.

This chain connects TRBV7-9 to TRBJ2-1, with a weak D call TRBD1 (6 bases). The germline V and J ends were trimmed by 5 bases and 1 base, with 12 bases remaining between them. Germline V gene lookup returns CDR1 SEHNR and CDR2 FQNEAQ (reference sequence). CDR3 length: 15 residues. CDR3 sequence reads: CASSHRDKSYNEQFF. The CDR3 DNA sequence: TGTGCCAGCAGCCACCGGGACAAATCCTACAATGAGCAGTTCTTC.

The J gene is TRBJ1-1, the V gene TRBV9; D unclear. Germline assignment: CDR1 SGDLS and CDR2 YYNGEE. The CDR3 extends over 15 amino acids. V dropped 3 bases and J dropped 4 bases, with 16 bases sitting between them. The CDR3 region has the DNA TGTGCCAGCAGCGCCCACCCGACCGGGAGCACTGAAGCTTTCTTT. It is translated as CASSAHPTGSTEAFF. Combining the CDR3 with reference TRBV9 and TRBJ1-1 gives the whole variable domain DSGVTQTPKHLITATGQRVTLRCSPRSGDLSVYWYQQSLDQGLQFLIQYYNGEERAKGNILERFSAQQFPDLHSELNLSSLELGDSALYFCASSAHPTGSTEAFFGQGTRLTVV.

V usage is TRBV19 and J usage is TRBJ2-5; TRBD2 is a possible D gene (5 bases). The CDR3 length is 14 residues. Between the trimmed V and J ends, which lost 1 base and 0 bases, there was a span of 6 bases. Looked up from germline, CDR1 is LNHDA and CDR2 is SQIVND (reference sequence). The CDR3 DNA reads TGTGCCAGTAGTATAGCGGGGTACCAAGAGACCCAGTACTTC. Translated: CASSIAGYQETQYF.

The CDR3 is CSAGLRQAFF. CDR3 DNA sequence: TGCAGTGCGGGATTGAGGCAAGCTTTCTTT. The chain couples TRBV20-1 to TRBJ1-1, with unresolved D. Trimming shortened V by 6 bases and J by 9 bases, and 11 bases separated the two germline ends. The length of the CDR3 is 10 residues. Looked up from germline, CDR1 is DFQATT and CDR2 is SNEGSKA (reference sequence).

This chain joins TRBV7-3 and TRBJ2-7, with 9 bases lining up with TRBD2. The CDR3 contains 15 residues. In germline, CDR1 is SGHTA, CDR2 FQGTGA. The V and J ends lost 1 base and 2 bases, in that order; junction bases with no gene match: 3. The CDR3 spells CASSLNAGGPYEQYF. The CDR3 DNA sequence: TGTGCCAGCAGCTTAAACGCGGGGGGGCCCTACGAGCAGTACTTC.

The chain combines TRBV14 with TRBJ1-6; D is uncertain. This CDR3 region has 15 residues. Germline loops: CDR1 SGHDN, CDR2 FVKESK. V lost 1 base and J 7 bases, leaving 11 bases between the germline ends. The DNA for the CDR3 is TGTGCCAGCAGCCAAGTTCCAGGACTAAATTCACCCCTCCACTTT. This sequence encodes CASSQVPGLNSPLHF.

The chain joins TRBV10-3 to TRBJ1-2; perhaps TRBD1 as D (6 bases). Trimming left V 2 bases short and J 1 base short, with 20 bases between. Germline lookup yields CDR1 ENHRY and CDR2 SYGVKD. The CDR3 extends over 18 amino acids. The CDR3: CAISEPTGAVYSNYGYTF. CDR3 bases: TGTGCCATCAGTGAGCCGACAGGAGCCGTTTACAGTAACTATGGCTACACCTTC.

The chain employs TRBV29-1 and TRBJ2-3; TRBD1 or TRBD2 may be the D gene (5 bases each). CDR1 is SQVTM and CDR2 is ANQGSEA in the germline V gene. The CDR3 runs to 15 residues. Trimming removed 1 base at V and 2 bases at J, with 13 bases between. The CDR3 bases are TGCAGCGTTGAAGTCACGGGACGGGTCACAGATACGCAGTATTTT. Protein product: CSVEVTGRVTDTQYF.

The CDR3 spells CASSDPSGGNLDTQYF. Here the CDR3 DNA reads TGCGCCAGCAGTGACCCGAGCGGGGGGAACCTAGATACGCAGTATTTT. The chain has TRBV10-1 and TRBJ2-3; TRBD2 matches 9 bases. The CDR3 is made up of 16 amino acids. Per the germline V gene, CDR1 is WNHNN and CDR2 is SYGVQD (reference sequence). V shed 3 bases and J 5 bases; nucleotides not matched to a gene: 9.

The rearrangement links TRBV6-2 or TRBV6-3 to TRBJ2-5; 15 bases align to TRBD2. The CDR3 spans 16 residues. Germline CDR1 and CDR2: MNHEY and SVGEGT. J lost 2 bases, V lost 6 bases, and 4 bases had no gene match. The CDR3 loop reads CASSPGLAGGQETQYF. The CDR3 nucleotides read TGTGCCAGCAGCCCGGGACTAGCGGGGGGACAAGAGACCCAGTACTTC.

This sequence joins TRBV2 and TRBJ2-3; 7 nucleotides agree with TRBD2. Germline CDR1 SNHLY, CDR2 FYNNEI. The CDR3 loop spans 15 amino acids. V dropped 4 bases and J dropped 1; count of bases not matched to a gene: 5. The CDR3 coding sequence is TGTGCCAGCAGTGGGGCGGGAGAGGGCACAGATACGCAGTATTTT. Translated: CASSGAGEGTDTQYF.

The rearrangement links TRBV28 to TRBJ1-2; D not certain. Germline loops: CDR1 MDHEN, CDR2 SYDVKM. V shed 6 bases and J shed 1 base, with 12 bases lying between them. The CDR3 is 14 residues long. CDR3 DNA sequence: TGTGCCAGCAGAATTAGTCTGAGTAACTATGGCTACACCTTC. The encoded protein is CASRISLSNYGYTF.

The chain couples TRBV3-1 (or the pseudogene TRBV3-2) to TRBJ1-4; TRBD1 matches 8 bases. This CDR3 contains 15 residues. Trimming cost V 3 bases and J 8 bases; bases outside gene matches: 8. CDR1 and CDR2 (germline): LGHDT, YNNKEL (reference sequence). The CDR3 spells CASSQTTGVWEKLFF. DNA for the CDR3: TGTGCCAGCAGCCAGACGACAGGGGTTTGGGAAAAACTGTTTTTT.

The CDR3: CASSGGIFDEQFF. The CDR3 DNA sequence: TGTGCCAGTAGTGGGGGCATCTTCGATGAGCAGTTCTTC. The chain employs TRBV7-2 and TRBJ2-1; tentative D call: TRBD1 (6 bases). With 9 bases removed from V and 8 bases from J, the gap between germline ends came to 17 bases. In germline, CDR1 is SGHTA, CDR2 FQGNSA. CDR3 size: 13 residues. Looking up the rest from reference TRBV7-2 and TRBJ2-1 gives the full variable domain: GAGVSQSPSNKVTEKGKDVELRCDPISGHTALYWYRQSLGQGLEFLIYFQGNSAPDKSGLPSDRFSAERTGGSVSTLTIQRTQQEDSAVYLCASSGGIFDEQFFGPGTRLTVL.

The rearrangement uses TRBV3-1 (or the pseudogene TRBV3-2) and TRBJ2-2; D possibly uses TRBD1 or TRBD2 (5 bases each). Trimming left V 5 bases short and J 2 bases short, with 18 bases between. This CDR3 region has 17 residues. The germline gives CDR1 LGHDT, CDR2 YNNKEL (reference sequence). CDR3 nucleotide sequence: TGTGCCAGCAGCAGAGGGGCAGGACCGACTAACACCGGGGAGCTGTTTTTT. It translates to CASSRGAGPTNTGELFF.

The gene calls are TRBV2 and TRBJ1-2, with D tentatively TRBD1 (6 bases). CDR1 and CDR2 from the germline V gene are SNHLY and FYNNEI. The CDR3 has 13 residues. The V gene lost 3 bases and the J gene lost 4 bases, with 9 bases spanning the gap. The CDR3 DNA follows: TGTGCCAGCAGTGACCGGGGGGCCTATGGCTACACCTTC. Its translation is CASSDRGAYGYTF.